The TCR beta chain under discussion was sequenced for a study of cytomegalovirus exposure and HLA in healthy donors. General study findings and limits: Most of the TCR beta V segments (in an earlier analysis) were productive either about 90% or about 30% of the time. It was reported in a later analysis that an Asian-associated ancestry cluster showed fewer N-insertions than the roughly 670-donor mean.

Concerning this clone itself: Antigen: not known.

With 60 Vbeta and 13 Jbeta primers, the PCR was carried out. In the source study's methods: About 80 million unique TCR beta chains, some 9.9 million of them shared, were counted by a later analysis. Profiled with immunoSEQ multiplex PCR; TCRdb holds only in-frame clones, not every one. V, J and clone size reflect that table, while D and trimming were determined from the DNA. This sample's table reports approximately 130,000 clones. Donors had nominal health at sampling but likely had unrecorded immune exposures. The CDR3 covers 16 residues. CDR1 is SGHAT, CDR2 FQNNGV, per germline. Germline trimming cut 0 bases from V and 3 bases from J; bases unmatched to any gene: 3.

V usage is TRBV11-2 and J usage is TRBJ2-2; 8 bases are shared with TRBD2. The TCR comes from a woman aged 55-70 years in good health and CMV-seronegative. The sample comprised PBMCs. The CDR3 nucleotides are TGTGCCAGCAGCTTAGAGGGGACTAGATACACCGGGGAGCTGTTTTTT. Translated: CASSLEGTRYTGELFF.